These 3 T cell receptor beta chains were all obtained from the same sample, sequenced in a study of human T cells and chemical hapten exposure. From the RACE reads, TCRdb called clonotypes with MiXCR, one entry per CDR3 protein. The table has under 200,000 distinct CDR3 sequences, 25% to 30% seen once. Time point indicated: patch test 3, about 24 weeks after DPC sensitization. Regarding treatment: therapeutic diphenylcyclopropenone sensitization with weekly scalp DPC. Sequencing used whole blood, obtained in connection with sensitization to the hapten diphenylcyclopropenone (DPC). The receptors originated from a woman aged 18-29 years with alopecia areata. Some clones in this sample may be carry-over from other donors' samples.

This clonotype was seen at least ten times. The V and J genes are TRBV2 and TRBJ1-5, with D tentatively TRBD1 (6 bases). Trimming stripped 7 bases from V and 9 bases from J, with 19 bases between. Germline V gene lookup returns CDR1 SNHLY and CDR2 FYNNEI. The CDR3 totals 14 residues. In nucleotides, the CDR3 is TGTGCCAGCAAACCCACGGGGACAAGATTGCCCCAGCATTTT. Translated, it gives CASKPTGTRLPQHF.

This clonotype has just a few counts. The rearrangement joins TRBV6-5 to TRBJ2-1, with D tentatively TRBD2 (6 bases). The V end lost 0 bases, the J end lost 8 bases, and 20 bases lay between the germline ends. Germline lookup yields CDR1 MNHEY and CDR2 SVGAGI. This CDR3 comprises 17 residues. Here the CDR3 reads CASSYSPGVAVTDEQFF. The CDR3 nucleotides are TGTGCCAGCAGTTACTCCCCTGGAGTAGCGGTCACGGATGAGCAGTTCTTC.

The J gene is TRBJ2-1, the V gene TRBV7-9; D is undetermined. CDR1 and CDR2 (germline): SEHNR, FQNEAQ (reference sequence). Trimming removed 6 bases at V and 0 bases at J, with 12 bases between. The CDR3 totals 15 residues. The CDR3 bases are TGTGCCAGCAGTCGAACCCAGAGCTCCTACAATGAGCAGTTCTTC. Amino acids: CASSRTQSSYNEQFF.